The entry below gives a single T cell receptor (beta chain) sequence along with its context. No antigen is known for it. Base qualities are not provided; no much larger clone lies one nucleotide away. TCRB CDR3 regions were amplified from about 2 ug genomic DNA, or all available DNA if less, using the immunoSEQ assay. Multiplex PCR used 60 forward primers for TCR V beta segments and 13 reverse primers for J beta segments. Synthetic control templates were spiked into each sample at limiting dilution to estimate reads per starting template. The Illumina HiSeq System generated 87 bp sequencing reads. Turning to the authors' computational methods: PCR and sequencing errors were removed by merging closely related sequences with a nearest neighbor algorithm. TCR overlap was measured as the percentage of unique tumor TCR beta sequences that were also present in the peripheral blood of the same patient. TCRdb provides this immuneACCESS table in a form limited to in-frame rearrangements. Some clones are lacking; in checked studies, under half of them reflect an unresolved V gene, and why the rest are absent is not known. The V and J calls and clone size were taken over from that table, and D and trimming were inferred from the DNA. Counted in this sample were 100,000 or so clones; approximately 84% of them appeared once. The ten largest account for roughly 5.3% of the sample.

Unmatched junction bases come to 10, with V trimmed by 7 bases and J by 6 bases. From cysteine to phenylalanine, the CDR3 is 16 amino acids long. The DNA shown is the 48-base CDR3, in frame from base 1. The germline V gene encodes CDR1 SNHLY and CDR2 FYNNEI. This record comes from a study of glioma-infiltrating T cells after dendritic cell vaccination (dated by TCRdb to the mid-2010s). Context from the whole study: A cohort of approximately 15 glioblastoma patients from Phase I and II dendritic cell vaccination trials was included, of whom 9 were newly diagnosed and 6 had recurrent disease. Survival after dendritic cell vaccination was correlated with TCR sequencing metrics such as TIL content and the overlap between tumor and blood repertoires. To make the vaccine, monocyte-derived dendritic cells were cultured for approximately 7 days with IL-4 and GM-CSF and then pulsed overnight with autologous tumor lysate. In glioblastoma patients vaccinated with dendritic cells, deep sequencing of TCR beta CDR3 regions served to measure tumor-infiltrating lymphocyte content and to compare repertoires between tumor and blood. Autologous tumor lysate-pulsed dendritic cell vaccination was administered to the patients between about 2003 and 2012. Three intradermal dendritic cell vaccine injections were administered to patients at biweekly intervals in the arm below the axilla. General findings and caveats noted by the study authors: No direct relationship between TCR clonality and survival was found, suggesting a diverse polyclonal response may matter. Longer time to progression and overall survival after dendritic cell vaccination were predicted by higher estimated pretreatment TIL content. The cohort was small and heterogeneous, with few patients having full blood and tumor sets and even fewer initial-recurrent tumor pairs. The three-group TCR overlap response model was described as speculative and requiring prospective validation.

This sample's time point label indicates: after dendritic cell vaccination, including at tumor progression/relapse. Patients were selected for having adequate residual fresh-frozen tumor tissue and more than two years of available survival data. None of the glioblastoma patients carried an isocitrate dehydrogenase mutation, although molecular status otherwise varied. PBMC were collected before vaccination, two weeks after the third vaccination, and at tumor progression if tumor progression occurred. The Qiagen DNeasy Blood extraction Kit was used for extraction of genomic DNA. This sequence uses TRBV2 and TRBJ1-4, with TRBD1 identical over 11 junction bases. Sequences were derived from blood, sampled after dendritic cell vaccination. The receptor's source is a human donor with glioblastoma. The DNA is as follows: TGTGCCAGCAATCCCGGACAGGGGGCCGAGTATGAAAAACTGTTTTTT. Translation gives CASNPGQGAEYEKLFF.